This entry lists 25 T cell receptor beta chains sequenced from one sample in a study of blood T cell repertoires in COVID-19. Clones were read by immunoSEQ multiplex PCR, and TCRdb kept only the in-frame ones, dropping some. The sample holds tens of thousands of clones; 80% to 95% are singletons and the top ten take around 3%. Sequenced input: peripheral blood. The receptors were sampled from a human donor in a cohort sampled during active COVID-19.

The rearrangement links TRBV18 to TRBJ2-7; the D gene is possibly TRBD2 (6 bases). Trimming left V 2 bases short and J 1 base short, with 9 bases between. From germline, CDR1 is KGHSH and CDR2 LQKENI. The CDR3 spans 14 residues. CDR3 nucleotide sequence: TGTGCCAGCTCACCAGGGGCGGGGTCCTACGAGCAGTACTTC. It translates to CASSPGAGSYEQYF. The full variable domain, its missing parts supplied by reference TRBV18 and TRBJ2-7, is NAGVMQNPRHLVRRRGQEARLRCSPMKGHSHVYWYRQLPEEGLKFMVYLQKENIIDESGMPKERFSAEFPKEGPSILRIQQVVRGDSAAYFCASSPGAGSYEQYFGPGTRLTVT.

The gene calls are TRBV30 and TRBJ2-1, with a possible D match to TRBD2 (7 bases). V shed 0 bases and J shed 3 bases, with 12 bases lying between them. The CDR3 extends over 15 amino acids. The germline V gene encodes CDR1 GTSNPN and CDR2 SVGIG (reference sequence). CDR3: CAWSVGGAGYNEQFF. The DNA of the CDR3 is TGTGCCTGGAGTGTAGGGGGGGCGGGCTACAATGAGCAGTTCTTC.

The genes are TRBV24-1 and TRBJ2-1, with 9 bases that match TRBD1. The J segment lost 7 bases and the V segment lost 5 bases, leaving 11 bases of the junction unmatched. The CDR3 loop spans 16 amino acids. Germline V gene sequence: CDR1 KGHDR, CDR2 SFDVKD. CDR3 residues: CATSAISETGGNEQFF. The DNA for the CDR3 is TGTGCCACCAGTGCTATATCGGAGACAGGGGGTAATGAGCAGTTCTTC.

The V and J genes are TRBV19 and TRBJ1-4; TRBD1 matches at 10 bases. The V gene end was trimmed by 5 bases and the J gene end by 9 bases; junction bases not matched to a gene: 9. The V gene's germline CDR1 is LNHDA and CDR2 SQIVND (reference sequence). CDR3 length: 15 amino acids. CDR3 in DNA: TGTGCCAGTAGTCCATACCGGGACAGGGGTCAAAAACTGTTTTTT. This sequence encodes CASSPYRDRGQKLFF.

The J gene is TRBJ2-7, the V gene TRBV27, with D tentatively TRBD2 (5 bases). V was cut by 5 bases and J by 2 bases, with 25 bases left in between. Germline assignment: CDR1 MNHEY and CDR2 SMNVEV (reference sequence). The CDR3 is 18 amino acids. CDR3 nucleotide sequence: TGTGCCAGCAGTCTAAGGCCGCACAGTCGGACGGGGACCTACGAGCAGTACTTC. This translates into CASSLRPHSRTGTYEQYF.

The V gene is TRBV20-1, the J gene TRBJ2-1, with 8 nucleotides matching TRBD2. Trimming took 3 bases from V and 4 from J; bases not matched to a gene: 5. Germline V gene lookup returns CDR1 DFQATT and CDR2 SNEGSKA (reference sequence). The CDR3 spans 14 residues. In nucleotides, the CDR3 is TGCAGTGCTAGTAGGGCGGGAGGATACAATGAGCAGTTCTTC. Its translation: CSASRAGGYNEQFF.

The J gene is TRBJ2-1, the V gene TRBV11-2, with 7 bases that match TRBD2. Germline V gene lookup returns CDR1 SGHAT and CDR2 FQNNGV. With V trimmed by 5 bases and J by 0 bases, 10 bases remained unmatched. CDR3 size: 17 residues. The CDR3 sequence is CASSPSRGGSSYNEQFF. In DNA, the CDR3 is TGTGCCAGCAGCCCCTCGCGGGGCGGGAGCTCCTACAATGAGCAGTTCTTC. The full variable domain, completed using reference TRBV11-2 and TRBJ2-1, is EAGVAQSPRYKIIEKRQSVAFWCNPISGHATLYWYQQILGQGPKLLIQFQNNGVVDDSQLPKDRFSAERLKGVDSTLKIQPAKLEDSAVYLCASSPSRGGSSYNEQFFGPGTRLTVL.

This clone was seen a single time. The chain has TRBV18 and TRBJ1-1; 7 bases are a match to TRBD1. There are 14 residues in the CDR3. Trimming at V came to 3 bases and at J to 1 base, leaving 2 bases not matched to a gene. Germline assignment: CDR1 KGHSH and CDR2 LQKENI. DNA for the CDR3: TGTGCCAGCTCACCGGGACAGAAGAACACTGAAGCTTTCTTT. Translating it yields CASSPGQKNTEAFF.

V and J are TRBV10-3 and TRBJ1-2; the match to TRBD1 covers 8 bases. CDR3 length equals 15 residues. The germline V gene encodes CDR1 ENHRY and CDR2 SYGVKD. J lost 0 bases, V lost 5 bases, and 5 bases had no gene match. The chain's CDR3 is CAISLGTGANYGYTF. In DNA, the CDR3 is TGTGCCATCAGTCTTGGGACAGGAGCTAACTATGGCTACACCTTC.

This clone appeared once. This chain links TRBV5-1 with TRBJ2-1; D remains unclear. Germline V lookup: CDR1 SGHRS, CDR2 YFSETQ. Trimming took off 1 base at V and 0 bases at J, with 8 bases between the two ends. CDR3 size: 15 residues. In nucleotides, the CDR3 is TGCGCCAGCAGCTTGTTGAGTATCTCCTACAATGAGCAGTTCTTC. This codes for CASSLLSISYNEQFF.

The rearrangement joins TRBV5-4 to TRBJ1-5; 8 nucleotides align to TRBD1. Germline CDR1 and CDR2: SGHNT and YYREEE (reference sequence). CDR3 size: 16 residues. The trim removed 5 bases at V and 1 base at J, leaving 8 bases unmatched. CDR3 nucleotides: TGTGCCAGCAGTCATACTGGACAGGGAAGCAATCAGCCCCAGCATTTT. It specifies CASSHTGQGSNQPQHF.

The chain couples TRBV7-2 to TRBJ2-5; weak D call: TRBD1 (6 bases). V lost 4 bases to trimming and J lost 5 bases, with 11 bases between them. Per germline, CDR1 SGHTA and CDR2 FQGNSA. The CDR3 runs to 13 residues. CDR3 DNA sequence: TGTGCCAGCAGCTCCCGGGACAAGGAGACCCAGTACTTC. Its translation is CASSSRDKETQYF.

The chain links TRBV9 to TRBJ1-5; D ambiguous. This CDR3 contains 14 residues. Germline values: CDR1 SGDLS, CDR2 YYNGEE. Trimming removed 0 bases at V and 7 bases at J, with 11 bases between. CDR3 amino acids: CASSVAGYGQPQHF. In DNA form, the CDR3 reads TGTGCCAGCAGCGTAGCGGGTTACGGGCAGCCCCAGCATTTT.

The chain links TRBV9 to TRBJ1-3; D ambiguous. Germline V gene lookup returns CDR1 SGDLS and CDR2 YYNGEE. The CDR3 runs 15 residues. Trimming left V 0 bases short and J 4 bases short, with 11 bases between. The chain's CDR3 is CASSVGFAGGNTIYF. Here the CDR3 DNA reads TGTGCCAGCAGCGTAGGCTTCGCGGGGGGAAACACCATATATTTT.

The J gene is TRBJ1-6, the V gene TRBV19; possible D gene TRBD1, 5 bases. Between the trimmed V and J ends, which lost 3 bases and 7 bases, there was a span of 16 bases. The CDR3 is 16 amino acids. Germline V gene lookup returns CDR1 LNHDA and CDR2 SQIVND (reference sequence). For the CDR3, the DNA is TGTGCCAGTAGTATCGGGGGAAGAAGGTTCAATTCACCCCTCCACTTT. The encoded protein is CASSIGGRRFNSPLHF.

This clone came up once. The chain employs TRBV6-5 and TRBJ2-7, with D maybe TRBD1 (6 bases). V was shortened by 2 bases and J by 3 bases, with 14 bases between the two germline ends. CDR3 length equals 15 residues. Looked up from germline, CDR1 is MNHEY and CDR2 is SVGAGI. Written as DNA, the CDR3 is TGTGCCAGCAGTTACGGCAGGGGCCCTTACTACGAGCAGTACTTC. It translates to CASSYGRGPYYEQYF.

V gene TRBV6-2 or TRBV6-3 combines with J gene TRBJ1-1, with a tentative D call TRBD1 (6 bases). This CDR3 is built from 16 residues. V was trimmed by 4 bases and J by 0 bases, leaving 15 bases between them. Germline V gene lookup returns CDR1 MNHEY and CDR2 SVGEGT. The CDR3 DNA is TGTGCCAGCAGTTCCGGGACAAACCCAATGAACACTGAAGCTTTCTTT. This gives the protein CASSSGTNPMNTEAFF.

The V and J genes are TRBV28 and TRBJ2-1, with 7 bases aligning to TRBD2. The V segment lost 3 bases and the J segment 2 bases; nucleotides outside the gene matches: 4. The CDR3 totals 15 residues. Germline V gene data show CDR1 as MDHEN and CDR2 as SYDVKM. The CDR3 is CASSFAGRAYNEQFF. DNA of the CDR3: TGTGCCAGCAGTTTTGCGGGGAGGGCCTACAATGAGCAGTTCTTC.

This chain links TRBV20-1 with TRBJ2-1; no firm D call. CDR3 length: 13 amino acids. V was trimmed by 3 bases and J by 5 bases, leaving 11 bases between them. The germline CDR1 and CDR2 sequences are DFQATT and SNEGSKA (reference sequence). CDR3 sequence (DNA): TGCAGTGCTAGTCCTACGCAAAACAATGAGCAGTTCTTC. This gives the protein CSASPTQNNEQFF.

This clone appeared a few times. The chain recombines TRBV7-3 with TRBJ2-2; D is unresolved. The CDR3 has 13 amino acids. The V end lost 5 bases, the J end lost 5 bases, and 9 bases lay between the germline ends. CDR1 and CDR2 from the germline V gene are SGHTA and FQGTGA. The CDR3 DNA follows: TGTGCCAGCAGCCTTACAGAGACCGGGGAGCTGTTTTTT. This gives the protein CASSLTETGELFF.

V usage is TRBV2 and J usage is TRBJ2-1; possible D gene TRBD2, 6 bases. This CDR3 is built from 15 residues. Germline V gene data show CDR1 as SNHLY and CDR2 as FYNNEI. The V end was cut by 6 bases, the J end by 2 bases, with 14 bases between. The CDR3 here is CASRKRDSPYNEQFF. DNA for the CDR3: TGTGCCAGCAGGAAACGGGACTCCCCCTACAATGAGCAGTTCTTC.

The chain recombines TRBV5-6 with TRBJ1-5; possible D gene TRBD1, 6 bases. The ends were cut back, 2 bases at V and 2 bases at J, with 11 bases in the middle. The CDR3 is made up of 15 amino acids. Germline loops: CDR1 SGHDT, CDR2 YYEEEE. The CDR3 protein is CASSFGGSGNQPQHF. The CDR3 region has the DNA TGTGCCAGCAGCTTTGGGGGCTCAGGCAATCAGCCCCAGCATTTT.

CDR3 sequence reads: CASSLSGSVDSPLHF. In nucleotides, the CDR3 is TGTGCCAGCAGTTTATCCGGGAGTGTCGATTCACCCCTCCACTTT. The chain carries TRBV27 and TRBJ1-6; D ambiguous. V gave up 0 bases and J gave up 8 bases, with 11 bases separating them. Germline V gene lookup returns CDR1 MNHEY and CDR2 SMNVEV (reference sequence). The CDR3 is made up of 15 amino acids.

This rearrangement joins TRBV28 to TRBJ2-7, with 9 bases fitting TRBD2. CDR3 length: 17 amino acids. Germline-derived CDR1 and CDR2 are MDHEN and SYDVKM. Trimming removed 6 bases from V and 6 bases from J; junction bases left unmatched: 18. The CDR3 loop reads CASRWHSGSRLFAEQYF. DNA of the CDR3: TGTGCCAGCAGGTGGCATAGCGGGAGTCGCCTGTTCGCCGAGCAGTACTTC.

This clone has just a few counts. The chain couples TRBV7-9 to TRBJ2-7; 8 bases align to TRBD2. V trimming: 5 bases; J trimming: 6 bases; junction bases outside the gene matches: 12. Looked up from germline, CDR1 is SEHNR and CDR2 is FQNEAQ (reference sequence). The CDR3 sequence is 15 residues long. The CDR3 region has the DNA TGTGCCAGCAGCCCCCTGGGGGCGGGAGGCCCCGAGCAGTACTTC. Translated, it gives CASSPLGAGGPEQYF.